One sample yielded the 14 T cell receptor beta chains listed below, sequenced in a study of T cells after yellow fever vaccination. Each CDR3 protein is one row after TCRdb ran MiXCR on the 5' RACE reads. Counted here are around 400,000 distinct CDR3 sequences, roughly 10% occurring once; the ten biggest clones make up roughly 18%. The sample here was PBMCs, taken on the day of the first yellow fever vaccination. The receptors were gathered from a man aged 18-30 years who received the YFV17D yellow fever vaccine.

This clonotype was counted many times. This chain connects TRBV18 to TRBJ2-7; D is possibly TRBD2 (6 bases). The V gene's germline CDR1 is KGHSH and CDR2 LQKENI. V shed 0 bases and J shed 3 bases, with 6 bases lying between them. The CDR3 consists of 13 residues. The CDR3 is CASSPPSGYEQYF. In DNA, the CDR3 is TGTGCCAGCTCACCACCTAGCGGCTACGAGCAGTACTTC. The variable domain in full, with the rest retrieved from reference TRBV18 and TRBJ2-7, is NAGVMQNPRHLVRRRGQEARLRCSPMKGHSHVYWYRQLPEEGLKFMVYLQKENIIDESGMPKERFSAEFPKEGPSILRIQQVVRGDSAAYFCASSPPSGYEQYFGPGTRLTVT.

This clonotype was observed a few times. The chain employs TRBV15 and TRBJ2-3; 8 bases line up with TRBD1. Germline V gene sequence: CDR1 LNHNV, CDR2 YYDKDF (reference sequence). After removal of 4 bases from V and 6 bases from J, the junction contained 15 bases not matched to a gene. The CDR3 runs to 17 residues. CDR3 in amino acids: CATSILYGQGASDTQYF. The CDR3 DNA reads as TGTGCCACCAGCATTCTCTATGGGCAGGGGGCTTCTGATACGCAGTATTTT.

The CDR3 reads CASSLGTGGEETQYF. In DNA, the CDR3 is TGTGCCAGCAGCTTAGGGACTGGCGGGGAAGAGACCCAGTACTTC. The V gene is TRBV5-4, the J gene TRBJ2-5, with a weak D call TRBD2 (6 bases). Germline-derived CDR1 and CDR2 are SGHNT and YYREEE (reference sequence). Between the trimmed V and J ends, which lost 2 bases and 3 bases, there was a span of 14 bases. CDR3 size: 15 residues.

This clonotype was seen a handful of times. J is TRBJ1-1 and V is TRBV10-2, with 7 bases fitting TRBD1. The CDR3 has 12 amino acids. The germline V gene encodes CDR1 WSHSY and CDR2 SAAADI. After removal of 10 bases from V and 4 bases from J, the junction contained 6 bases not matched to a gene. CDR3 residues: CATTGAGTEAFF. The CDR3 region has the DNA TGCGCCACTACAGGGGCCGGCACTGAAGCTTTCTTT.

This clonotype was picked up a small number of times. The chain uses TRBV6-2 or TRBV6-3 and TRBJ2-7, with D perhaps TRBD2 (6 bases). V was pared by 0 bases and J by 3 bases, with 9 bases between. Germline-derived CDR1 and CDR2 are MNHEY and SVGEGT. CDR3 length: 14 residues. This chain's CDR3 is CASSYSGLLYEQYV. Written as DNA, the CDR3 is TGTGCCAGCAGTTACTCGGGACTGCTCTACGAGCAGTACGTC.

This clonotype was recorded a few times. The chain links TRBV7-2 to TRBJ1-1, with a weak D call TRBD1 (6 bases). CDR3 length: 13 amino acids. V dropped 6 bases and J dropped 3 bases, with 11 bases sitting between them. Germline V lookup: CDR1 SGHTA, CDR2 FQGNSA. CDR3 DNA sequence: TGTGCCAGCAGGACGGGGGCGGACACTGAAGCTTTCTTT. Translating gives CASRTGADTEAFF.

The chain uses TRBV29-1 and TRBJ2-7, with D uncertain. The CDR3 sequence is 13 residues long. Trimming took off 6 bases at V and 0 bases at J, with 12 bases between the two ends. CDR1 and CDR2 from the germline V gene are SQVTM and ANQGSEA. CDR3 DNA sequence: TGCAGCGTGCGAGACGGAACCTCCTACGAGCAGTACTTC. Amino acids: CSVRDGTSYEQYF.

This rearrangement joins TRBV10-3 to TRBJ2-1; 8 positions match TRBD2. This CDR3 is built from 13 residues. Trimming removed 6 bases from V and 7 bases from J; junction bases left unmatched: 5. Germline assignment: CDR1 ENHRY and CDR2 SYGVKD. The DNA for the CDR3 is TGTGCCATCAGCGGGGGGGCCGGGAATGAGCAGTTCTTC. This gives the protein CAISGGAGNEQFF.

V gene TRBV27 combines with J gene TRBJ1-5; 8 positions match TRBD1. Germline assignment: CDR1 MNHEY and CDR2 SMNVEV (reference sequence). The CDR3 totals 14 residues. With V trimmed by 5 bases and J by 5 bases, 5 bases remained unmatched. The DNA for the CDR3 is TGTGCCAGCAGTCCGGGACAGGCATATCAGCCCCAGCATTTT. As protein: CASSPGQAYQPQHF.

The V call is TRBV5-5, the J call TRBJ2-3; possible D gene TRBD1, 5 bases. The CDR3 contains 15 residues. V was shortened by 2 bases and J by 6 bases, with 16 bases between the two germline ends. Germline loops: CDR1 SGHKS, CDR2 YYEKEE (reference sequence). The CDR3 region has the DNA TGTGCCAGCAGCTTCTTGACAGCCCGAATGGATACGCAGTATTTT. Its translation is CASSFLTARMDTQYF.

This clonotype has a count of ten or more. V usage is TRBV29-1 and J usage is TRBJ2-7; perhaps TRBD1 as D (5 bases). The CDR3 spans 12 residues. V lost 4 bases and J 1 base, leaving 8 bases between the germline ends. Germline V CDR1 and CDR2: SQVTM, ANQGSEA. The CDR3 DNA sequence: TGCAGCGTTGGGGGCAGTTCCTACGAGCAGTACTTC. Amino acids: CSVGGSSYEQYF.

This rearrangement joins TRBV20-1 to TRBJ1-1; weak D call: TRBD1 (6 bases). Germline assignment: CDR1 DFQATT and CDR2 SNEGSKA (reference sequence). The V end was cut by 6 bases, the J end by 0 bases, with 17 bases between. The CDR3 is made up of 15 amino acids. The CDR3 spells CSAISGAGMNTEAFF. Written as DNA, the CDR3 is TGCAGTGCAATTTCGGGGGCAGGCATGAACACTGAAGCTTTCTTT.

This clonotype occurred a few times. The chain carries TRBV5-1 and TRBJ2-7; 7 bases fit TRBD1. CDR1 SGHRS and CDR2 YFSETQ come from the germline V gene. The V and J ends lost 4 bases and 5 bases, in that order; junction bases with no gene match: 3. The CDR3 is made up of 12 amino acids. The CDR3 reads CASSDTGDEQYF. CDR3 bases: TGCGCCAGCAGCGATACAGGGGACGAGCAGTACTTC.

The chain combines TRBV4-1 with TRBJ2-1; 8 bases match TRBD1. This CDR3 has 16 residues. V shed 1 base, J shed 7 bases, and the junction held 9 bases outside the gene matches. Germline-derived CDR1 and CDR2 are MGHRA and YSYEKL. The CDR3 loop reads CASSQGYRGKGNEQFF. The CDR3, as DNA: TGCGCCAGCAGCCAAGGCTACAGGGGGAAGGGGAATGAGCAGTTCTTC.